This T cell receptor (beta chain) appears in the sequencing data of a study of shared T cell receptors in the human thymus. In this sample, this clone turned up once. The germline V gene encodes CDR1 KGHSH and CDR2 LQKENI. Trimming took 3 bases from V and 8 from J, leaving 13 bases between them. The CDR3 has 13 amino acids. TCRdb keeps only in-frame clones here, not all; method: immunoSEQ multiplex PCR. This sample has approximately 580,000 clones; around 78% occur once, and the top ten carry 0.013%. These data were likewise used in another study, on human thymus T cells.

Sequenced: thymocytes. The source of this sequence is a boy under two years old with a congenital heart defect. The genes are TRBV18 and TRBJ1-2; D call uncertain. The chain's CDR3 is CASSPRRRRGYTF. The CDR3 DNA reads as TGTGCCAGCTCACCCCGTCGGCGGCGAGGCTACACCTTC. The full variable domain, completed using reference TRBV18 and TRBJ1-2, is NAGVMQNPRHLVRRRGQEARLRCSPMKGHSHVYWYRQLPEEGLKFMVYLQKENIIDESGMPKERFSAEFPKEGPSILRIQQVVRGDSAAYFCASSPRRRRGYTFGSGTRLTVV.